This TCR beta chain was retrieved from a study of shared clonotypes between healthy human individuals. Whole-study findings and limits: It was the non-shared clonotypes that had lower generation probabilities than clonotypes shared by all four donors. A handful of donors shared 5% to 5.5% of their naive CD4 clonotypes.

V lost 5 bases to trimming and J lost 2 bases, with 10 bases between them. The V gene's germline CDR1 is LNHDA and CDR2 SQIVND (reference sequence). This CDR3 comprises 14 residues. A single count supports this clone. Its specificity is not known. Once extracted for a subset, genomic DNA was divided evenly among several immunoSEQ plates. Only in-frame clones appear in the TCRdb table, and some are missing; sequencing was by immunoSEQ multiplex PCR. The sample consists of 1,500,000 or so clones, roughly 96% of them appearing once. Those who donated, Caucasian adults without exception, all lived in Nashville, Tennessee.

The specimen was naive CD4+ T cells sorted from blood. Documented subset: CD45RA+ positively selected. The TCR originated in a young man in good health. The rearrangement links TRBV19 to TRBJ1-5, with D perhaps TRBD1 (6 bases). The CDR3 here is CASSLGGGNQPQHF. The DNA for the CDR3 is TGTGCCAGTAGTTTAGGGGGGGGCAATCAGCCCCAGCATTTT.